This TCR beta chain was observed in a study of T cells in Graves' hyperthyroidism and ophthalmopathy (dated by TCRdb to between 2018 and 2021). About the study as a whole: Peripheral blood was collected at initial diagnosis, before any treatment. A discovery cohort of approximately 97 patients, 43 with Graves' ophthalmopathy and approximately 55 with stable Graves' hyperthyroidism, was used to find distinguishing TCR V-J signatures. Whether ophthalmopathy could be predicted prospectively was tested in an independent validation cohort made up of 18 to 20 hyperthyroidism patients plus 17 patients who later progressed to ophthalmopathy. The 90 to 100 discovery patients were randomly divided into training and test sets at a 7:3 ratio. The study also compared thyroid tissue and blood T-cell repertoires from a handful of Graves' hyperthyroidism patients. After blood sampling, hyperthyroidism patients were treated with methimazole at a starting dose of 30 mg daily, and ophthalmopathy patients were treated with high-dose intravenous methylprednisolone. TCR Vbeta CDR3 sequencing of 130 to 150 peripheral blood samples (around 45 ophthalmopathy, some 75 hyperthyroidism and roughly 17 progressor patients) is reported in the paper.

Stable Graves' hyperthyroidism was defined as no progression to ophthalmopathy during 18 months of follow-up. Hyperthyroidism patients were aged 18 to 65 years and newly diagnosed, with disease duration of less than 2 months. Any patient with an uncontrolled infection, another autoimmune disease, pregnancy or lactation was excluded. Clinical symptoms, serum thyroxine and TRAb, thyroid ultrasound, and orbital computed tomography formed the basis for the diagnoses. PBMCs were isolated from 7.5 to 10 ml of fresh peripheral blood by Ficoll-Paque density gradient centrifugation. Total RNA was extracted using Trizol reagent, and RNA quality was assessed on an Agilent 2100 Bioanalyzer. The CDR3, from cysteine to phenylalanine, totals 15 residues. Only CDR3 DNA is held: 45 bases, read in frame from base 1. At the junction V is shortened by 3 bases and J by 7 bases, with 16 bases in between. The germline V gene (reference sequence) provides CDR1 LGHDT and CDR2 YNNKEL.

TCR beta CDR3 regions were amplified from RNA transcripts. A first-round RT-PCR of the TCR CDR3 used the HTBI primer set with the Qiagen OneStep RT-PCR kit. The libraries were constructed in a second round of multiplex PCR and then size-selected and purified. Paired-end sequencing of the libraries was performed with 100 bp reads on an Illumina HiSeq2000. As for how the authors treated the data: SOAPnuke was used to process the raw data, removing reads that contained adapters or uncalled bases, had a mean Phred below 15, or lacked an exact match to the constant primer or identifier. High-quality paired reads were merged with COPE v1.2.5, and unique nucleotide sequences were defined as clonotypes. MiTCR v1.1 was used to align clonotypes to the IMGT TRBV, TRBD and TRBJ reference segments. Analysis was restricted to V-J combinations with a frequency above 0.0001, which covered roughly 99% of repertoires. The TCS score was defined as the ratio of F50 (clonal expansion) to E x V (chaos), calculated using BLOSUM62-based TCRdist between CDR3 peptides within each V-J. Welch's t-statistics and random forest reduced 500 to 550 V-J features to 10 to 15, which were used in a naive Bayes classifier (R e1071). In TCRdb, the public reads were trimmed at Q25 with fastp and aligned with MiXCR, with productive beta chains retained. Each entry merges the rows of one CDR3 protein and shows their most common DNA and genes. The V and J calls and clone size come from TCRdb's table, not from the authors' own analysis. Present in this sample are over 150,000 distinct CDR3 sequences, about a sixth of which were seen just once. Together, the top ten hold roughly 50% of the sample.

Study-wide conclusions, independent of this receptor: A model built on a 13 V-J signature distinguished ophthalmopathy from stable hyperthyroidism, reaching approximately 89% sensitivity and about 81% specificity in cross-validation and 80%/75% in testing. Blood samples also contained most of the expanded thyroid clonotypes (frequency above 0.001), which suggests that blood repertoires may reflect thyroid immune responses. During validation, the model predicted progression to ophthalmopathy a median of around 7 months ahead of onset, with around 71% sensitivity and roughly 75% specificity. Sample size was not statistically predetermined, and investigators were not blinded to group allocation.

This clonotype was counted only a few times. What this receptor recognizes is not known. No base quality information exists; no much larger clone differs at one position. Sequenced: blood. This receptor was taken from a woman between 45 and 65 years old with Graves' hyperthyroidism. The sequence is built from TRBV3-1 and TRBJ1-5; no D gene call is confident. The DNA sequence reads TGTGCCAGCAGCCATCCGGGAGGGCCGGGGCAGCCCCAGCATTTT. This yields the protein CASSHPGGPGQPQHF.